These 2 T cell receptor beta chains came from one sample sequenced in a study of blood T cell repertoires in COVID-19. Assay: immunoSEQ multiplex PCR; the TCRdb copy retains only in-frame clones and omits some. Of about 150,000 clones in the sample, 85% were seen once. Sequenced input: peripheral blood. The receptors were sampled from a woman between 35 and 50 years old with active or convalescent COVID-19.

CDR3 in DNA: TGTGCCAGCAGTGCCACGGGAGCGGCCCTCCACTTT. Its translation is CASSATGAALHF. This chain links TRBV27 with TRBJ1-6; D is unresolved. This CDR3 has 12 amino acids. V was pared by 5 bases and J by 14 bases, with 13 bases between. The germline V gene has CDR1 MNHEY and CDR2 SMNVEV (reference sequence).

The rearrangement links TRBV9 to TRBJ1-4; TRBD1 matches 7 bases. The germline gives CDR1 SGDLS, CDR2 YYNGEE. V was clipped by 3 bases and J by 8 bases; unmatched bases: 10. The CDR3 consists of 15 residues. CDR3 sequence: CASSDGQAIGEKLFF. The CDR3 DNA reads as TGTGCCAGCAGCGACGGACAGGCCATAGGGGAAAAACTGTTTTTT.